This T cell receptor (beta chain) was sequenced during a study of blood T cells in healthy people across ages. General study findings and limits: Strong correlation linked observed beta diversity and percent naive T cells.

Primed by a sample-barcoded 5' primer and a J-beta primer mix, a second PCR proceeded for about 7 to 11 cycles. Via MiXCR, TCRdb re-called the 5' RACE reads, giving one row per CDR3 protein. Of 700,000 to 950,000 distinct CDR3 sequences listed, roughly 43% were seen once; the top ten hold more than 20%. The sample holds many counts of this clonotype. Antigen unknown. One end of the junction fails to match germline, which may point to a read error. Healthy Caucasian individuals from Russia aged about 6 to 90 were enrolled as donors. PBMCs, at least 7 million per sample, were isolated. Each sample yielded at least 5 micrograms of PBMC total RNA. The specimen was blood. The receptor was isolated from a woman aged 60-75 years in good health.

The CDR3: CASSLVGDYGYTF. As DNA, the CDR3 is TGTGCCAGCAGTTTAGTCGGGGACTATGGCTACACCTTC. This chain links TRBV5-1 with TRBJ1-2; no firm D call. The V gene's germline CDR1 is SGHRS and CDR2 YFSETQ. CDR3 size: 13 residues.